This T cell receptor beta chain was identified during a study of cytomegalovirus exposure and HLA in healthy donors. About the research overall: T cells numbering about 180 million yielded approximately 100 million unique TCR beta sequences in an earlier analysis. Whole-study results and caveats: Apart from CMV serostatus, no immune exposure information was available. In an earlier analysis, about 87% or about 30%: the productive usage of most TCR beta V segments.

60 Vbeta and 13 Jbeta primers were used in PCR. Here immunoSEQ multiplex PCR was the method, and the copy in TCRdb shows in-frame clones only, minus some. Among 150,000 to 200,000 clones listed, roughly 82% were seen once. In the case of this clone: Its cognate antigen is unknown.

This CDR3 region has 18 residues. Trimming at V came to 8 bases and at J to 2 bases, leaving 22 bases not matched to a gene. Germline V gene sequence: CDR1 GTSNPN, CDR2 SVGIG (reference sequence). Nominally healthy donors provided the samples, though records likely missed some immune exposures. This clonotype was obtained from a woman between 50 and 59 years old in good health and CMV-seropositive. Material for sequencing was PBMCs. The V call is TRBV30, the J call TRBJ1-1, with TRBD1 matching over 8 bases. The CDR3 DNA reads as TGTGCCCTGGAACCCCAGGGGGCCGCGGCGTTTGGCAACACTGAAGCTTTCTTT. Residues: CALEPQGAAAFGNTEAFF.